The 19 T cell receptor beta chains below all came from one sample that was sequenced in a study of T-cell memory formation after mild COVID-19. TCRdb independently ran MiXCR on the 5' RACE reads; one entry per CDR3 protein. This table holds approximately 570,000 distinct CDR3 sequences, 15% to 20% found once. Sequencing used PBMCs or a T cell subset sorted from them (not recorded which). The source of these receptors is an adult woman who had mild COVID-19 (a few samples of this study predate the infection). Cell type and time point are not known.

The sample holds a few counts of this clonotype. This sequence joins TRBV27 and TRBJ2-7, with TRBD1 matching 8 bases. The ends lost 7 bases at V and 5 bases at J; junction bases unmatched: 13. Germline CDR1 MNHEY, CDR2 SMNVEV (reference sequence). The CDR3 consists of 15 residues. DNA for the CDR3: TGTGCCAGCACCCTTGCGATCGGGACAGGTGACGAGCAGTACTTC. Translated, it gives CASTLAIGTGDEQYF.

This clonotype was counted only a few times. The rearrangement joins TRBV5-1 to TRBJ2-7, with no clear D. The CDR3 covers 13 residues. V lost 4 bases and J lost 2, with 10 bases in between. Germline V gene data show CDR1 as SGHRS and CDR2 as YFSETQ. The CDR3 DNA sequence: TGCGCCAGCAGCCGGACCCCAACCTACGAGCAGTACTTC. This gives the protein CASSRTPTYEQYF.

The chain uses TRBV7-6 and TRBJ2-5; D not resolved. CDR1 and CDR2 from the germline V gene are SGHVS and FNYEAQ. Deletions cut 4 bases from V and 8 bases from J, with 11 bases between. The length of the CDR3 is 12 residues. CDR3 sequence (DNA): TGTGCCAGCAGCTCCACAGTGACAACCCAGTACTTC. It encodes CASSSTVTTQYF.

The table lists this clonotype with a count of one. V is TRBV2 and J is TRBJ1-1; D remains ambiguous. Per germline, CDR1 SNHLY and CDR2 FYNNEI. Trimming took 3 bases from V and 1 from J, leaving 9 bases between them. This CDR3 spans 14 amino acids. CDR3: CASSEGRGNTEAFF. DNA for the CDR3: TGTGCCAGCAGTGAGGGCCGAGGGAACACTGAAGCTTTCTTT. Combining the CDR3 with reference TRBV2 and TRBJ1-1 gives the whole variable domain EPEVTQTPSHQVTQMGQEVILRCVPISNHLYFYWYRQILGQKVEFLVSFYNNEISEKSEIFDDQFSVERPDGSNFTLKIRSTKLEDSAMYFCASSEGRGNTEAFFGQGTRLTVV.

This clonotype was seen only a few times. The chain has TRBV11-3 and TRBJ2-5; weak D call: TRBD2 (5 bases). The V and J ends lost 5 bases and 2 bases respectively, with 21 bases between them. Germline V gives CDR1 SGHNT, CDR2 YENEEA. This CDR3 region has 17 residues. The CDR3 region is CASSPSSAGRPQETQYF. The CDR3 nucleotides are TGTGCCAGCAGCCCTAGTAGCGCCGGACGGCCACAAGAGACCCAGTACTTC.

The rearrangement uses TRBV7-9 and TRBJ2-7; 7 bases are shared with TRBD1. CDR1 is SEHNR and CDR2 is FQNEAQ in the germline V gene (reference sequence). Trimming removed 5 bases from V and 3 bases from J; junction bases left unmatched: 13. The length of the CDR3 is 16 residues. The CDR3 DNA reads TGTGCCAGCAGCCACTTGACAGGGCTTAGAATCTACGAGCAGTACTTC. Translated: CASSHLTGLRIYEQYF.

V usage is TRBV5-1 and J usage is TRBJ2-3; perhaps TRBD1 as D (5 bases). Germline values: CDR1 SGHRS, CDR2 YFSETQ. V was clipped by 4 bases and J by 3 bases, with 15 bases between them. The CDR3 consists of 15 residues. The CDR3, as DNA: TGCGCCAGCAGCGTGACGGTCCAGGGAACAGATACGCAGTATTTT. Protein: CASSVTVQGTDTQYF.

The table lists this clonotype with a few counts. This chain links TRBV9 with TRBJ2-7; D not resolved. This CDR3 contains 13 residues. Germline loops: CDR1 SGDLS, CDR2 YYNGEE. Trimming took 4 bases from V and 2 from J, leaving 10 bases between them. Here the CDR3 DNA reads TGTGCCAGCAGCCCATCTTGCCCCTACGAGCAGTACTTC. The encoded protein is CASSPSCPYEQYF. Complete variable domain (other parts from reference TRBV9 and TRBJ2-7): DSGVTQTPKHLITATGQRVTLRCSPRSGDLSVYWYQQSLDQGLQFLIQYYNGEERAKGNILERFSAQQFPDLHSELNLSSLELGDSALYFCASSPSCPYEQYFGPGTRLTVT.

V is TRBV24-1 and J is TRBJ2-7; D gene uncertain. The CDR3 length is 12 residues. Deletions cut 3 bases from V and 6 bases from J, with 8 bases between. The germline V gene encodes CDR1 KGHDR and CDR2 SFDVKD. Written as DNA, the CDR3 is TGTGCCACCAGTGATAAGGCCGCCGAGCAGTACTTC. It is translated as CATSDKAAEQYF.

The sample holds a few counts of this clonotype. This chain links TRBV12-3 or TRBV12-4 with TRBJ2-1; the match to TRBD2 covers 7 bases. The CDR3 is 15 residues long. V shed 3 bases, J shed 6 bases, and the junction held 8 bases outside the gene matches. DNA of the CDR3: TGTGCCAGCAGTTTCAGCGGGGCTCAGCCCAATGAGCAGTTCTTC. As protein: CASSFSGAQPNEQFF.

V usage is TRBV6-2 or TRBV6-3 and J usage is TRBJ2-1, with TRBD1 identical over 12 bases. The CDR3 runs 15 residues. V was clipped by 5 bases and J by 7 bases; unmatched bases: 6. CDR1 and CDR2 (germline): MNHEY, SVGEGT. In DNA, the CDR3 is TGTGCCAGCAGTCCACGGGACAGGGGGCGGAATGAGCAGTTCTTC. The encoded protein is CASSPRDRGRNEQFF.

CDR3 nucleotide sequence: TGTGCCTGGAGCTCCCCAGGAAACACTGAAGCTTTCTTT. Amino acids: CAWSSPGNTEAFF. The rearrangement links TRBV30 to TRBJ1-1; no clear D gene. Germline assignment: CDR1 GTSNPN and CDR2 SVGIG (reference sequence). V was pared by 3 bases and J by 2 bases, with 10 bases between. The CDR3 runs to 13 residues.

This clonotype came up many times. The CDR3 loop reads CASSRTRYEQYF. The CDR3 DNA reads TGTGCCAGCAGCCGGACCCGATACGAGCAGTACTTC. This sequence joins TRBV3-1 and TRBJ2-7; D uncertain. Germline loops: CDR1 LGHDT, CDR2 YNNKEL (reference sequence). CDR3 length: 12 residues. The V and J ends lost 4 bases and 4 bases respectively, with 8 bases between them.

The gene calls are TRBV6-6 and TRBJ1-1; maybe TRBD1 (6 bases). V lost 5 bases, J lost 1 base, and 17 bases lay in between. Germline CDR1 reads MNHNY; CDR2 reads SVGAGI (reference sequence). The CDR3 covers 16 residues. CDR3: CASSTSEGGKNTEAFF. The CDR3 DNA follows: TGTGCCAGCAGTACCAGCGAGGGGGGTAAGAACACTGAAGCTTTCTTT.

V usage is TRBV7-2 and J usage is TRBJ2-2; TRBD2 is a possible D gene (5 bases). The CDR3 length is 12 residues. The V end lost 7 bases, the J end lost 4 bases, and 7 bases lay between the germline ends. Germline values: CDR1 SGHTA, CDR2 FQGNSA. The CDR3 DNA sequence: TGTGCCAGCACCCGGGGCACCGGGGAGCTGTTTTTT. It translates to CASTRGTGELFF.

Many counts were recorded for this clonotype. This chain joins TRBV5-6 and TRBJ2-5, with no clear D. The CDR3 spans 14 residues. V was clipped by 4 bases and J by 2 bases, with 12 bases between them. Germline lookup yields CDR1 SGHDT and CDR2 YYEEEE. CDR3 region: CASSLARPQETQYF. The CDR3 DNA reads as TGTGCCAGCAGCCTGGCTAGGCCACAAGAGACCCAGTACTTC.

J is TRBJ2-7 and V is TRBV11-1; no clear D gene. Looked up from germline, CDR1 is SGHAT and CDR2 is FQDESV (reference sequence). V lost 3 bases, J lost 5 bases, and 5 bases lay in between. The length of the CDR3 is 11 residues. CDR3 sequence reads: CASSLWDEQYF. The DNA for the CDR3 is TGTGCCAGCAGCTTGTGGGACGAGCAGTACTTC. The full variable domain, its missing parts supplied by reference TRBV11-1 and TRBJ2-7, is EAEVAQSPRYKITEKSQAVAFWCDPISGHATLYWYRQILGQGPELLVQFQDESVVDDSQLPKDRFSAERLKGVDSTLKIQPAELGDSAMYLCASSLWDEQYFGPGTRLTVT.

This clonotype was seen more than once but under ten times. V gene TRBV7-8 combines with J gene TRBJ2-4; 8 bases align to TRBD1. The germline CDR1 and CDR2 sequences are SGHVS and FQNEAQ. Losses at the gene ends were 5 bases for V and 1 base for J; bases not matched to a gene: 16. The CDR3 covers 19 residues. Here the CDR3 reads CASSPRTGLEVWAKNIQYF. For the CDR3, the DNA is TGTGCCAGCAGCCCTCGGACAGGGTTAGAAGTTTGGGCCAAAAACATTCAGTACTTC. The complete variable domain, with remaining parts taken from reference TRBV7-8 and TRBJ2-4, reads GAGVSQSPRYKVAKRGQDVALRCDPISGHVSLFWYQQALGQGPEFLTYFQNEAQLDKSGLPSDRFFAERPEGSVSTLKIQRTQQEDSAVYLCASSPRTGLEVWAKNIQYFGAGTRLSVL.

The chain links TRBV5-1 to TRBJ1-1; D is perhaps TRBD1 (5 bases). Germline V CDR1 and CDR2: SGHRS, YFSETQ. This CDR3 has 14 residues. Deletions cut 0 bases from V and 4 bases from J, with 10 bases between. The CDR3 DNA sequence: TGCGCCAGCAGCTTGGTCAGGGAGGCCACTGAAGCTTTCTTT. Its protein product is CASSLVREATEAFF.